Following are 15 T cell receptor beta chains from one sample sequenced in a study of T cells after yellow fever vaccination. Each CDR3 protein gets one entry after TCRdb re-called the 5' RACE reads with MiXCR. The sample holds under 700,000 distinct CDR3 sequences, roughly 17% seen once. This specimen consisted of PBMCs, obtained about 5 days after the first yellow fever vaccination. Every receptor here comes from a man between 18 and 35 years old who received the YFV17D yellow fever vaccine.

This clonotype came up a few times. The CDR3 protein is CASSLAGGGVDTEAFF. CDR3 bases: TGTGCCAGCAGCTTAGCAGGCGGGGGCGTCGACACTGAAGCTTTCTTT. The V and J genes are TRBV7-6 and TRBJ1-1; D is possibly TRBD1 (6 bases). Trimming removed 0 bases from V and 3 bases from J, with 14 bases in between. Germline V lookup: CDR1 SGHVS, CDR2 FNYEAQ. The CDR3 has 16 amino acids.

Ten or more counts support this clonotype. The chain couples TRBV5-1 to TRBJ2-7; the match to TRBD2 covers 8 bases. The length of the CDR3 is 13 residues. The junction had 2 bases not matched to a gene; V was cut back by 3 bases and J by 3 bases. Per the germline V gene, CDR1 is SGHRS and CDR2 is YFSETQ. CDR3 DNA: TGCGCCAGCAGCTCCGGGGGGGTCTACGAGCAGTACTTC. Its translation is CASSSGGVYEQYF.

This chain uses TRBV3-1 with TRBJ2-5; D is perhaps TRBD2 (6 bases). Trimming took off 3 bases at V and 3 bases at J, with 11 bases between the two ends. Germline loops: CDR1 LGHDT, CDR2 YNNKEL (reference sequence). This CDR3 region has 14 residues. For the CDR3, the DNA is TGTGCCAGCAGCCACCTTCGGAGGGAAGAGACCCAGTACTTC. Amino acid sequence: CASSHLRREETQYF.

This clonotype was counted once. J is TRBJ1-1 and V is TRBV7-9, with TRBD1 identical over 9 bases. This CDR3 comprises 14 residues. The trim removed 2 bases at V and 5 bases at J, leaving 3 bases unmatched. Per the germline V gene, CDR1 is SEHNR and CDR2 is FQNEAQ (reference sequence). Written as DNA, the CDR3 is TGTGCCAGCAGCTTAAGGACAGGGGTGACTGAAGCTTTCTTT. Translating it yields CASSLRTGVTEAFF.

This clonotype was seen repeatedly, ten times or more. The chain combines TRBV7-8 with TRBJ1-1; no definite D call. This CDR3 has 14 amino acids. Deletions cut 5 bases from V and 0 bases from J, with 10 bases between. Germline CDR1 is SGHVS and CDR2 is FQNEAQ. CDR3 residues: CASSIRDMNTEAFF. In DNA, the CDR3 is TGTGCCAGCAGCATCCGAGACATGAACACTGAAGCTTTCTTT.

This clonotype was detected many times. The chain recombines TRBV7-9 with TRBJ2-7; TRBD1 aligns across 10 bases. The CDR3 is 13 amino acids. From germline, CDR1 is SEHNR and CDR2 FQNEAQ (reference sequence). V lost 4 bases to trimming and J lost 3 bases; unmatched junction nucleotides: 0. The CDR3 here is CASSWTGGYEQYV. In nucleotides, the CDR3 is TGTGCCAGCAGCTGGACAGGGGGCTACGAGCAGTACGTC.

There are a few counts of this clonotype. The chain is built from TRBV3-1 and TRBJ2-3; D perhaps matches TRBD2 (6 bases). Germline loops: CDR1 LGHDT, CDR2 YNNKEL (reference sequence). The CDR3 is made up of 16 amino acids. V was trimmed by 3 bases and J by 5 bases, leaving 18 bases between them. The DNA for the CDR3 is TGTGCCAGCAGCCAGGGGACTCAAATTAGGGGAGATACGCAGTATTTT. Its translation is CASSQGTQIRGDTQYF.

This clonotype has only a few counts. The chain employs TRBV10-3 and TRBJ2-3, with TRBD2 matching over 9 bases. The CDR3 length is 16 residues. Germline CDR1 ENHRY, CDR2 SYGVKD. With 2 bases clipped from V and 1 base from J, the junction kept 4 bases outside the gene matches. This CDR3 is CAISETVAGGTDTQYF. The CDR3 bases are TGTGCCATCAGTGAGACGGTAGCGGGGGGCACAGATACGCAGTATTTT.

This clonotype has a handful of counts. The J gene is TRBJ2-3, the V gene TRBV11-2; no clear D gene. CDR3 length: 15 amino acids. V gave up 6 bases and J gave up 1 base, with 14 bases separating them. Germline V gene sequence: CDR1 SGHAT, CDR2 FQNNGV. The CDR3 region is CASRDVRRRTDTQYF. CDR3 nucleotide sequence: TGTGCCAGCAGGGATGTGAGACGTCGCACAGATACGCAGTATTTT.

The CDR3 is CASSSRTGTLPEAFF. The DNA of the CDR3 is TGTGCCAGCAGTTCACGGACAGGGACCCTGCCTGAAGCTTTCTTT. The V and J genes are TRBV12-3 or TRBV12-4 and TRBJ1-1; 8 bases agree with TRBD1. The CDR3 contains 15 residues. The V gene end was trimmed by 4 bases and the J gene end by 6 bases; junction bases not matched to a gene: 10.

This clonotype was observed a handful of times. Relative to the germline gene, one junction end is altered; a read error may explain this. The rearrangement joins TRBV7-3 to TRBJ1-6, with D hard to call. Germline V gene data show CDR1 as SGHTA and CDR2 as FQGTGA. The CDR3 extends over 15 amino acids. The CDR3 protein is CASILTGDNSSPLHF. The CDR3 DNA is TGTGCCAGCATCTTAACCGGGGATAATAGTTCACCCCTCCACTTT.

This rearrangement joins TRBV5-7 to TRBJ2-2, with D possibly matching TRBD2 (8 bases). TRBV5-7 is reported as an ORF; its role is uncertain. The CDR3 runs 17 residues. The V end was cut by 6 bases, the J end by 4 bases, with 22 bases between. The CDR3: CASTGTWRGDSTGELFF. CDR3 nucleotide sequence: TGTGCCAGCACCGGGACTTGGCGGGGGGACAGCACCGGGGAGCTGTTTTTT.

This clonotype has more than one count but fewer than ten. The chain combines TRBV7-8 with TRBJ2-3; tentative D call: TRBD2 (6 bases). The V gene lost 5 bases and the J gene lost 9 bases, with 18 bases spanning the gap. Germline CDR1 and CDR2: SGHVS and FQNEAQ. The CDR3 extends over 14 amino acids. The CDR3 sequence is CASSVRGTWGTQYF. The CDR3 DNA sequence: TGTGCCAGCAGCGTCCGCGGGACCTGGGGGACGCAGTATTTT.

CDR3 nucleotides: TGTGCCAGCAGCCAAGAAGCAGCTAAGAACACTGAAGCTTTCTTT. Encoded protein: CASSQEAAKNTEAFF. The chain joins TRBV4-2 to TRBJ1-1; D not certain. Germline V gene sequence: CDR1 LGHNA, CDR2 YNFKEQ. This CDR3 spans 15 amino acids. Deletions cut 0 bases from V and 1 base from J, with 9 bases between.

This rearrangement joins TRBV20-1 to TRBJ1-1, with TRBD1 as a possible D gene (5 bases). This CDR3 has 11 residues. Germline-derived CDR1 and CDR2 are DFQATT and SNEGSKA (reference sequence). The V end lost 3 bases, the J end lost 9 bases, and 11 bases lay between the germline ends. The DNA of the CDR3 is TGCAGTGCTAGTTTGGCAGGGAAAGCTTTCTTT. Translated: CSASLAGKAFF.